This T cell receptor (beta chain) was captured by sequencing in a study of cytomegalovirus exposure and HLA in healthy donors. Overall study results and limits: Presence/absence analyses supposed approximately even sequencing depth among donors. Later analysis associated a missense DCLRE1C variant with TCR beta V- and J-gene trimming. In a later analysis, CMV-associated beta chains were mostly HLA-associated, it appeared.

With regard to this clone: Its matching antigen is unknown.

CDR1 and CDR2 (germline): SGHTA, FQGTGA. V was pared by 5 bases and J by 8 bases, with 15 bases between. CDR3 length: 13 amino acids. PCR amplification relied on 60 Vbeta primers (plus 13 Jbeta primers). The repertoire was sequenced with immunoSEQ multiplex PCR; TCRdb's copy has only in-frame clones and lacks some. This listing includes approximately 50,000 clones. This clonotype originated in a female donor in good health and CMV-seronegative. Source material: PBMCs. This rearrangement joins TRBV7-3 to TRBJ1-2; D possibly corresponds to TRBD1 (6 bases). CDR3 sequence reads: CASSPYTGGGYTF. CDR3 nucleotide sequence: TGTGCCAGCAGCCCTTATACGGGGGGCGGCTACACCTTC.